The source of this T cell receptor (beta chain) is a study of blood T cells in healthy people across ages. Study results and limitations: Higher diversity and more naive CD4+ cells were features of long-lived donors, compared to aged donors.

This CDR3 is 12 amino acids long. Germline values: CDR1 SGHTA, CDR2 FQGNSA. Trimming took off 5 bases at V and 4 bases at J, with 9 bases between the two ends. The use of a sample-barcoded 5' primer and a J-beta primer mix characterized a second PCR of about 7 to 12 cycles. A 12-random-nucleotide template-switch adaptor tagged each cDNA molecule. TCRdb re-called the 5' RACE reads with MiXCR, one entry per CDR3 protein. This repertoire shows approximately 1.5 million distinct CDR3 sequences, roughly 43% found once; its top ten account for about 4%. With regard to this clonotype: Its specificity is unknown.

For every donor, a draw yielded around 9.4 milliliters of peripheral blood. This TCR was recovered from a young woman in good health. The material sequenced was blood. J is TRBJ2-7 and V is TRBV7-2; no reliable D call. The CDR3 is CASSRLEYEQYF. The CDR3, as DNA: TGTGCCAGCAGCCGACTGGAATACGAGCAGTACTTC. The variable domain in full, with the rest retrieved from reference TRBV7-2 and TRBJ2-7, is GAGVSQSPSNKVTEKGKDVELRCDPISGHTALYWYRQSLGQGLEFLIYFQGNSAPDKSGLPSDRFSAERTGGSVSTLTIQRTQQEDSAVYLCASSRLEYEQYFGPGTRLTVT.